The 13 T cell receptor beta chains listed next were all sequenced from one sample in a study of radiation and T cells in renal cell carcinoma. Time point of the sample: blood 4 weeks post-SBRT, at nephrectomy. Treatment denoted: 15 Gy SBRT to primary tumor, nephrectomy 4 weeks later. The assay was immunoSEQ multiplex PCR, and TCRdb's table has in-frame clones only and misses some. The sample holds just under 150,000 clones, 75% to 90% seen once. Material: blood, obtained from a patient whose treatment included radiotherapy and nephrectomy. The origin of the receptors is a woman in her forties or fifties with renal cell carcinoma.

The J gene is TRBJ1-5, the V gene TRBV7-2; the D gene is possibly TRBD1 (6 bases). Germline loops: CDR1 SGHTA, CDR2 FQGNSA. This CDR3 has 15 amino acids. Trimming cost V 5 bases and J 4 bases, with 15 bases left between them. DNA for the CDR3: TGTGCCAGCAGCCCGCGTGGAAGGGGGAATCAGCCCCAGCATTTT. Its translation is CASSPRGRGNQPQHF.

The chain recombines TRBV6-6 with TRBJ2-7, with D perhaps matching TRBD2 (5 bases). This CDR3 region has 12 residues. V was cut by 8 bases and J by 2 bases, with 10 bases left in between. The germline V gene has CDR1 MNHNY and CDR2 SVGAGI (reference sequence). The CDR3 bases are TGTGCCAGCGCGGGCGATGCCTACGAGCAGTACTTC. Amino acids: CASAGDAYEQYF.

The rearrangement uses TRBV6-4 and TRBJ1-1; 8 positions match TRBD1. CDR3 length: 16 amino acids. V was pared by 6 bases and J by 0 bases, with 9 bases of the junction left unmatched. Germline values: CDR1 MRHNA, CDR2 SNTAGT. CDR3 loop: CASRVGRGRVNTEAFF. The CDR3 nucleotides read TGTGCCAGCAGGGTGGGCAGGGGGCGAGTGAACACTGAAGCTTTCTTT.

The chain uses TRBV5-1 and TRBJ2-1; 7 bases match TRBD1. J gave up 5 bases and V 4 bases, and 3 bases lay outside the gene matches. CDR3 length: 13 amino acids. Germline lookup yields CDR1 SGHRS and CDR2 YFSETQ. CDR3 sequence reads: CASSPGQNNEQFF. The DNA of the CDR3 is TGCGCCAGCAGCCCGGGACAGAACAATGAGCAGTTCTTC.

This clone was counted a single time. This rearrangement joins TRBV28 to TRBJ2-5; 14 bases agree with TRBD2. CDR1 is MDHEN and CDR2 is SYDVKM in the germline V gene. The J segment lost 13 bases and the V segment lost 5 bases, leaving 9 bases of the junction unmatched. This CDR3 is 14 amino acids long. CDR3 region: CASSAGLAGALGYF. The CDR3 DNA sequence: TGTGCCAGCAGTGCGGGACTAGCGGGAGCCCTAGGGTACTTC. Full variable domain (rest looked up from reference TRBV28 and TRBJ2-5): DVKVTQSSRYLVKRTGEKVFLECVQDMDHENMFWYRQDPGLGLRLIYFSYDVKMKEKGDIPEGYSVSREKKERFSLILESASTNQTSMYLCASSAGLAGALGYFGPGTRLLVL.

The chain links TRBV7-8 to TRBJ1-5, with D perhaps matching TRBD1 (5 bases). CDR3 length: 14 residues. The germline CDR1 and CDR2 sequences are SGHVS and FQNEAQ. Trimming stripped 0 bases from V and 4 bases from J, with 7 bases between. The CDR3 sequence: CASSLARGNQPQHF. The DNA of the CDR3 is TGTGCCAGCAGCTTAGCTCGGGGGAATCAGCCCCAGCATTTT.

The chain has TRBV29-1 and TRBJ2-5; 11 nucleotides match TRBD1. The CDR3 consists of 14 residues. The J segment lost 4 bases and the V segment lost 6 bases, leaving 7 bases of the junction unmatched. CDR1 SQVTM and CDR2 ANQGSEA come from the germline V gene. CDR3 DNA sequence: TGCAGCGTAATCGGGACAGGGGGAGGAGAGACCCAGTACTTC. Translating gives CSVIGTGGGETQYF.

The V and J genes are TRBV9 and TRBJ2-3; 10 bases are a match to TRBD1. Trimming at V came to 7 bases and at J to 2 bases, leaving 4 bases not matched to a gene. From germline, CDR1 is SGDLS and CDR2 YYNGEE. The length of the CDR3 is 14 residues. In DNA, the CDR3 is TGTGCCAGCCAGGGACAGGGGTACACAGATACGCAGTATTTT. This gives the protein CASQGQGYTDTQYF.

The gene calls are TRBV13 and TRBJ2-3, with a weak D call TRBD2 (5 bases). CDR1 and CDR2 (germline): PRHDT, FYEKMQ (reference sequence). The ends were cut back, 5 bases at V and 0 bases at J, with 6 bases in the middle. CDR3 length: 13 residues. The CDR3 loop is CASSPGSTDTQYF. DNA for the CDR3: TGTGCCAGCAGCCCGGGGAGCACAGATACGCAGTATTTT.

The rearrangement uses TRBV29-1 and TRBJ1-2; 9 bases map to TRBD1. V was clipped by 7 bases and J by 6 bases; unmatched bases: 9. The CDR3 has 13 amino acids. CDR1 SQVTM and CDR2 ANQGSEA come from the germline V gene. CDR3 nucleotides: TGCAGCGCGGGGACAGGGCGGTCGGATGGCTACACCTTC. Amino acid sequence: CSAGTGRSDGYTF.

This CDR3 is CAISVGGNQPQHF. The CDR3 nucleotides read TGTGCCATCAGTGTGGGGGGCAATCAGCCCCAGCATTTT. The V gene is TRBV10-3, the J gene TRBJ1-5, with a weak D call TRBD1 (5 bases). CDR1 is ENHRY and CDR2 is SYGVKD in the germline V gene. The CDR3 is 13 amino acids. The V end was cut by 4 bases, the J end by 2 bases, with 6 bases between.

This sequence joins TRBV27 and TRBJ2-7, with 8 bases matching TRBD1. Germline lookup yields CDR1 MNHEY and CDR2 SMNVEV (reference sequence). Losses at the gene ends were 7 bases for V and 6 bases for J; bases not matched to a gene: 8. CDR3 size: 13 residues. The chain's CDR3 is CASNGQGRGEQYF. For the CDR3, the DNA is TGTGCCAGCAACGGACAGGGTAGAGGCGAGCAGTACTTC.

The V gene is TRBV19, the J gene TRBJ1-5; D ambiguous. The CDR3 runs to 15 residues. Germline V gives CDR1 LNHDA, CDR2 SQIVND (reference sequence). Between the trimmed V and J ends, which lost 8 bases and 2 bases, there was a span of 16 bases. CDR3 DNA sequence: TGTGCCAGTTCTACCCCCCGTGGAGGCAATCAGCCCCAGCATTTT. Its translation is CASSTPRGGNQPQHF.